Shown below are 21 T cell receptor beta chains from a single sample sequenced in a study of cytomegalovirus exposure and HLA in healthy donors. The primer mix had 60 Vbeta and 13 Jbeta primers. The protocol was immunoSEQ multiplex PCR, while the TCRdb copy is restricted to in-frame clones and leaves out a portion. Of about 190,000 clones listed, around four fifths are singletons. The specimen sequenced was PBMCs. The receptors here all came from a woman aged 18-29 years in good health and CMV-seronegative.

This clone came up a few times. The V and J genes are TRBV27 and TRBJ2-1; D not certain. Germline assignment: CDR1 MNHEY and CDR2 SMNVEV (reference sequence). V was pared by 1 base and J by 5 bases, with 6 bases between. The CDR3 runs 13 residues. The CDR3 nucleotides read TGTGCCAGCAGTTTATACCAGAACAATGAGCAGTTCTTC. Amino acid sequence: CASSLYQNNEQFF.

About this clone itself: The junction departs from the called germline gene at one end, perhaps through a read error. V is TRBV10-1 and J is TRBJ1-2; D is ambiguous. The CDR3 is 14 residues long. CDR1 is WNHNN and CDR2 is SYGVQD in the germline V gene (reference sequence). The CDR3 loop reads CAGSVDSSPYGYTF. The CDR3 region has the DNA TGCGCCGGCAGTGTCGACTCCAGCCCGTATGGCTACACCTTC.

This chain uses TRBV19 with TRBJ1-2; D may be TRBD1 (5 bases). Trimming pared 5 bases from V and 5 bases from J, leaving 12 bases between. Germline V gene lookup returns CDR1 LNHDA and CDR2 SQIVND (reference sequence). The CDR3 runs 13 residues. DNA for the CDR3: TGTGCCAGTAGTCGGGGGTCGGCTTATGGCTACACCTTC. Translated, it gives CASSRGSAYGYTF.

This chain joins TRBV27 and TRBJ2-1; D gene unclear. V was pared by 6 bases and J by 0 bases, with 15 bases between. This CDR3 region has 16 residues. Germline V gene data show CDR1 as MNHEY and CDR2 as SMNVEV (reference sequence). The CDR3 nucleotides are TGTGCCAGCAGCCTTACCCCTCTGGCCTCCTACAATGAGCAGTTCTTC. Protein sequence: CASSLTPLASYNEQFF.

The chain has TRBV7-2 and TRBJ2-7, with TRBD1 matching over 7 bases. Germline V gene lookup returns CDR1 SGHTA and CDR2 FQGNSA. The J segment lost 4 bases and the V segment lost 2 bases, leaving 5 bases of the junction unmatched. The CDR3 spans 14 residues. Here the CDR3 reads CASSLTGVPYEQYF. The CDR3 DNA reads as TGTGCCAGCAGCTTAACAGGGGTTCCTTACGAGCAGTACTTC.

The chain combines TRBV13 with TRBJ2-7; 11 bases align to TRBD2. This CDR3 region has 17 residues. The trim removed 1 base at V and 2 bases at J, leaving 7 bases unmatched. Germline assignment: CDR1 PRHDT and CDR2 FYEKMQ (reference sequence). The CDR3: CASSLEGTSGFPYEQYF. The CDR3 DNA reads as TGTGCCAGCAGCTTAGAGGGGACTAGCGGCTTTCCCTACGAGCAGTACTTC.

The gene calls are TRBV28 and TRBJ2-1; TRBD2 matches 8 bases. J gave up 7 bases and V 2 bases, and 7 bases lay outside the gene matches. The germline gives CDR1 MDHEN, CDR2 SYDVKM. The length of the CDR3 is 15 residues. The DNA for the CDR3 is TGTGCCAGCAGTTTAGAAGCGGGAGATTGGAATGAGCAGTTCTTC. Translation: CASSLEAGDWNEQFF.

V is TRBV5-4 and J is TRBJ1-2; 11 bases map to TRBD1. Germline V gives CDR1 SGHNT, CDR2 YYREEE (reference sequence). The CDR3 extends over 13 amino acids. V lost 5 bases, J lost 3 bases, and 0 bases stayed unmatched. DNA of the CDR3: TGTGCCAGCAGGGGACAGGGGGACTATGGCTACACCTTC. Its translation: CASRGQGDYGYTF.

This clone has just one count. V usage is TRBV28 and J usage is TRBJ1-1; D gene uncertain. The CDR3 extends over 14 amino acids. Germline V gene lookup returns CDR1 MDHEN and CDR2 SYDVKM. The V end lost 4 bases, the J end lost 1 base, and 10 bases lay between the germline ends. The CDR3 protein is CASSWSFGNTEAFF. The CDR3 DNA reads as TGTGCCAGCAGTTGGTCCTTCGGGAACACTGAAGCTTTCTTT.

The J gene is TRBJ1-1, the V gene TRBV2; TRBD1 matches 9 bases. The CDR3 sequence is 14 residues long. Germline CDR1 and CDR2: SNHLY and FYNNEI. The junction had 5 bases not matched to a gene; V was cut back by 5 bases and J by 4 bases. The chain's CDR3 is CASSRDRESTEAFF. CDR3 DNA sequence: TGTGCCAGCAGTAGGGACAGGGAGAGCACTGAAGCTTTCTTT.

J is TRBJ1-1 and V is TRBV18, with no clear D. The V end lost 3 bases, the J end lost 6 bases, and 11 bases lay between the germline ends. The CDR3 totals 13 residues. Germline CDR1 reads KGHSH; CDR2 reads LQKENI. CDR3 amino acids: CASSPGLTPEAFF. CDR3 DNA sequence: TGTGCCAGCTCACCTGGACTAACTCCTGAAGCTTTCTTT.

V gene TRBV15 combines with J gene TRBJ2-7; 7 bases are shared with TRBD2. V shed 3 bases and J 5 bases; nucleotides not matched to a gene: 4. CDR1 LNHNV and CDR2 YYDKDF come from the germline V gene (reference sequence). This CDR3 comprises 13 residues. The CDR3 reads CATSSAGGDEQYF. In DNA form, the CDR3 reads TGTGCCACCAGCAGTGCTGGGGGGGACGAGCAGTACTTC.

The chain uses TRBV4-1 and TRBJ1-2, with a possible D match to TRBD1 (6 bases). Between the trimmed V and J ends, which lost 0 bases and 7 bases, there was a span of 15 bases. This CDR3 contains 15 residues. The germline V gene encodes CDR1 MGHRA and CDR2 YSYEKL. CDR3 in amino acids: CASSQDAGVFSGYTF. CDR3 sequence (DNA): TGCGCCAGCAGCCAAGATGCAGGGGTCTTCTCTGGCTACACCTTC.

This sequence joins TRBV7-2 and TRBJ2-7, with a tentative D call TRBD2 (6 bases). V was cut by 6 bases and J by 6 bases, with 15 bases left in between. From germline, CDR1 is SGHTA and CDR2 FQGNSA. The CDR3 is 13 amino acids. The CDR3 region has the DNA TGTGCCAGCAGAAGGGACTCTGTGGGCGAGCAGTACTTC. Protein sequence: CASRRDSVGEQYF.

This clone was seen more than once but under ten times. The chain uses TRBV30 and TRBJ2-2, with a weak D call TRBD1 (5 bases). There are 14 residues in the CDR3. V lost 3 bases to trimming and J lost 4 bases, with 12 bases between them. The germline CDR1 and CDR2 sequences are GTSNPN and SVGIG (reference sequence). CDR3 DNA: TGTGCCTGGAGCTCTGGACACTTCACCGGGGAGCTGTTTTTT. It codes for CAWSSGHFTGELFF.

This rearrangement joins TRBV25-1 to TRBJ2-7; 7 bases agree with TRBD1. CDR3 length equals 13 residues. Germline CDR1 is MGHDK and CDR2 is SYGVNS. J gave up 2 bases and V 4 bases, and 2 bases lay outside the gene matches. The DNA for the CDR3 is TGTGCCAGCAGTGTACAGGGGACCTACGAGCAGTACTTC. Its translation: CASSVQGTYEQYF.

The chain joins TRBV6-6 to TRBJ2-7; no clear D gene. The CDR3 runs 12 residues. The ends were cut back, 0 bases at V and 6 bases at J, with 6 bases in the middle. The V gene's germline CDR1 is MNHNY and CDR2 SVGAGI (reference sequence). CDR3 nucleotide sequence: TGTGCCAGCAGTTACTCGATTAGCGAGCAGTACTTC. It translates to CASSYSISEQYF.

This chain connects TRBV2 to TRBJ1-1; the D is unclear. The CDR3 has 14 amino acids. V lost 6 bases to trimming and J lost 1 base, with 12 bases between them. Germline V gene data show CDR1 as SNHLY and CDR2 as FYNNEI. CDR3 coding DNA: TGTGCCAGCAGGGCCCGACTTGGGAACACTGAAGCTTTCTTT. This translates into CASRARLGNTEAFF.

The chain joins TRBV2 to TRBJ2-3; TRBD2 agrees at 7 bases. The CDR3 has 14 amino acids. Trimming cost V 8 bases and J 7 bases; bases outside gene matches: 12. CDR1 and CDR2 (germline): SNHLY, FYNNEI. CDR3 nucleotide sequence: TGTGCCAGCCGAGTCGGGGGAGGGGAGAATACGCAGTATTTT. It encodes CASRVGGGENTQYF. The full variable domain, rest sourced from reference TRBV2 and TRBJ2-3, is EPEVTQTPSHQVTQMGQEVILRCVPISNHLYFYWYRQILGQKVEFLVSFYNNEISEKSEIFDDQFSVERPDGSNFTLKIRSTKLEDSAMYFCASRVGGGENTQYFGPGTRLTVL.

In regard to this clone: The junction and the germline gene differ at one end; a read error may be behind it. The chain links TRBV7-9 to TRBJ1-5; D is unclear. CDR1 and CDR2 from the germline V gene are SEHNR and FQNEAQ (reference sequence). This CDR3 spans 15 amino acids. The CDR3 sequence is CSSSWIEGSNQPQHF. CDR3 coding DNA: TGTTCCAGCAGCTGGATAGAGGGAAGCAATCAGCCCCAGCATTTT.

The chain employs TRBV5-6 and TRBJ2-7; TRBD2 might be the D (6 bases). V was cut by 3 bases and J by 2 bases, with 18 bases left in between. Per germline, CDR1 SGHDT and CDR2 YYEEEE. The CDR3 is 16 residues long. The CDR3 DNA reads as TGTGCCAGCAGCTCTCTCGGGCTAGCGCGGACCTACGAGCAGTACTTC. Translated: CASSSLGLARTYEQYF. Complete variable domain (other parts from reference TRBV5-6 and TRBJ2-7): DAGVTQSPTHLIKTRGQQVTLRCSPKSGHDTVSWYQQALGQGPQFIFQYYEEEERQRGNFPDRFSGHQFPNYSSELNVNALLLGDSALYLCASSSLGLARTYEQYFGPGTRLTVT.